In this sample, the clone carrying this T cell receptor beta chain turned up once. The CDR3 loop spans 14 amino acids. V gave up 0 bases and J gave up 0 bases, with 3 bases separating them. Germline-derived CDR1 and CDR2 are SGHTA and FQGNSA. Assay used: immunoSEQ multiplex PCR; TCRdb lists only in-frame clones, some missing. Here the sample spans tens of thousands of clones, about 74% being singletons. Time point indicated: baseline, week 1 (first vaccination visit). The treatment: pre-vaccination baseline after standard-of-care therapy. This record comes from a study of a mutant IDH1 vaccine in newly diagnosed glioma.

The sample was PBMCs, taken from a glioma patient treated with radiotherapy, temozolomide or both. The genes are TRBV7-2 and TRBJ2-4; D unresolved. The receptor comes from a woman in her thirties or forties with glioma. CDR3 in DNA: TGTGCCAGCAGCTTAGCGTTAGCCAAAAACATTCAGTACTTC. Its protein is CASSLALAKNIQYF.